This paragraph covers one TCR beta chain sequence. What it binds is not known. This entry belongs to a study of T cell responses to AZD1222 COVID-19 vaccine. Using immunoSEQ multiplex PCR, the repertoire was profiled, and TCRdb retains in-frame clones only, with some absent. The table records around 160,000 clones, under 95% of them present only once. Study-level findings and limits: CD4 TCRs linked to vaccination spanned spike, dominating at 160-218 and 743-854. Most donors were white British and more were female, and clonal diversity was possibly underestimated.

CDR3 length equals 15 residues. Germline V lookup: CDR1 ENHRY, CDR2 SYGVKD. J was trimmed by 0 bases and V by 3 bases; bases with no gene match: 5. The source of this sequence is an adult in good health. Sequences were derived from peripheral blood, sampled on day 0 of MenACWY control vaccination. This sequence joins TRBV10-3 and TRBJ2-7, with 7 bases that match TRBD2. This CDR3 reads CAISDGGGPSYEQYF. As DNA, the CDR3 is TGTGCCATCAGTGATGGCGGGGGTCCCTCCTACGAGCAGTACTTC.